The 12 T cell receptor beta chains below all came from one sample that was sequenced in a study of molecular identifiers for immune sequencing clone quantification. Each CDR3 protein is one row after TCRdb ran MiXCR on the PCR reads. This sample carries fewer than 45,000 distinct CDR3 sequences, about a fifth of them seen once, and the ten largest clones take more than 0.95%. Sequencing was done on a sample of naive CD8+ T cells from blood, with Jurkat cell RNA spiked in. Subset described: FACS-sorted CD8+CD4-CCR7+CD45RA+ naive T cells. These receptors originate from a human donor in good health. Some libraries in this study had Jurkat cell RNA spiked in.

With regard to this clonotype: One base away lies a much larger clone, so this may be a sequencing read error. V gene TRBV20-1 combines with J gene TRBJ2-5, with D perhaps matching TRBD2 (6 bases). This CDR3 is built from 15 residues. Germline V gene data show CDR1 as DFQATT and CDR2 as SNEGSKA (reference sequence). The CDR3 protein is CSTRILSGYQETQYF. The CDR3 DNA reads as TGCAGTACTAGGATATTAAGCGGGTACCAAGAGACCCAGTACTTC.

This clonotype occurred many times. V and J are TRBV12-5 and TRBJ2-7; unclear D gene. V gave up 0 bases and J gave up 3 bases, with 6 bases separating them. Germline V lookup: CDR1 LGHNT, CDR2 FRNRAP. The length of the CDR3 is 13 residues. In DNA, the CDR3 is TGTGCTAGTGGTTTGGTAGGAATCTACGAGCAGTACTTC. As protein: CASGLVGIYEQYF.

This clonotype appeared many times. V is TRBV6-5 and J is TRBJ1-1; 7 nucleotides agree with TRBD1. CDR1 is MNHEY and CDR2 is SVGAGI in the germline V gene. Trimming at V came to 8 bases and at J to 6 bases, leaving 12 bases not matched to a gene. CDR3 size: 14 residues. The CDR3 sequence is CASLKRGRLSEAFF. CDR3 sequence (DNA): TGTGCCAGCCTCAAGAGGGGGCGTTTATCTGAAGCTTTCTTT.

Worth noting for this clonotype: A much bigger clone sits one base away, suggesting this may be a read error. The conserved phenylalanine or tryptophan normally closing the CDR3 is absent here, so this likely arose from a read error. V usage is TRBV5-1 and J usage is TRBJ2-7; 7 bases fit TRBD1. There are 13 residues in the CDR3. Unmatched junction bases numbered 4, after V lost 4 bases and J lost 3 bases. Germline V gene sequence: CDR1 SGHRS, CDR2 YFSETQ. CDR3 in DNA: TGCGCCAGCAGCGTGACAGGGTACTACGAGCAGTACCTC. This encodes CASSVTGYYEQYL.

In this sample, this clonotype turned up a few times. The chain recombines TRBV5-6 with TRBJ1-1, with a tentative D call TRBD1 (5 bases). This CDR3 contains 15 residues. CDR1 and CDR2 (germline): SGHDT, YYEEEE. Trimming took off 6 bases at V and 1 base at J, with 16 bases between the two ends. CDR3 bases: TGTGCCAGCACCCCGCTTCCAGGGAAGAACACTGAAGCTTTCTTT. As protein: CASTPLPGKNTEAFF.

This clonotype was found many times. This chain joins TRBV4-1 and TRBJ1-4; D is possibly TRBD1 (5 bases). Germline V gives CDR1 MGHRA, CDR2 YSYEKL. There are 15 residues in the CDR3. Trimming removed 0 bases from V and 7 bases from J, with 12 bases in between. CDR3 loop: CASSQDGGSPEKLFF. CDR3 nucleotides: TGCGCCAGCAGCCAAGATGGGGGGAGCCCTGAAAAACTGTTTTTT.

This clonotype was observed at least ten times. The V gene is TRBV27, the J gene TRBJ2-3, with D unresolved. Germline CDR1 is MNHEY and CDR2 is SMNVEV (reference sequence). The germline V and J ends were trimmed by 5 bases and 0 bases, with 15 bases remaining between them. The CDR3 length is 16 residues. CDR3 amino acids: CASSPRVPDSTDTQYF. The DNA of the CDR3 is TGTGCCAGCAGTCCTAGGGTCCCGGACAGCACAGATACGCAGTATTTT.

This clonotype was seen repeatedly, ten times or more. The gene calls are TRBV6-5 and TRBJ2-2, with D unresolved. There are 15 residues in the CDR3. CDR1 and CDR2 (germline): MNHEY, SVGAGI. The V end lost 2 bases, the J end lost 2 bases, and 9 bases lay between the germline ends. The CDR3 here is CASSYGSANTGELFF. The CDR3 nucleotides read TGTGCCAGCAGTTACGGTTCGGCTAACACCGGGGAGCTGTTTTTT.

The rearrangement joins TRBV11-2 to TRBJ2-3, with 8 bases fitting TRBD2. The J segment lost 0 bases and the V segment lost 0 bases, leaving 8 bases of the junction unmatched. Per germline, CDR1 SGHAT and CDR2 FQNNGV. The CDR3 covers 18 residues. The CDR3 protein is CASSLDLLAGLSTDTQYF. Here the CDR3 DNA reads TGTGCCAGCAGCTTAGATCTTTTAGCGGGACTTAGCACAGATACGCAGTATTTT.

This clonotype showed up many times. This chain links TRBV19 with TRBJ2-7; TRBD2 agrees at 12 bases. The junction had 1 base not matched to a gene; V was cut back by 4 bases and J by 3 bases. The CDR3 has 14 amino acids. Germline V gene data show CDR1 as LNHDA and CDR2 as SQIVND (reference sequence). The CDR3 sequence: CASSTTSGGYEQYF. The CDR3 DNA follows: TGTGCCAGTAGTACGACTAGCGGGGGCTACGAGCAGTACTTC. Full variable domain (outside the CDR3, taken from reference TRBV19 and TRBJ2-7): DGGITQSPKYLFRKEGQNVTLSCEQNLNHDAMYWYRQDPGQGLRLIYYSQIVNDFQKGDIAEGYSVSREKKESFPLTVTSAQKNPTAFYLCASSTTSGGYEQYFGPGTRLTVT.

The chain joins TRBV21-1 to TRBJ2-2; TRBD1, the table's D call, lacks a check against the DNA. TRBV21-1 is assigned pseudogene status. The CDR3 covers 21 residues. CDR3 region: CASNFKPNSLLGQGDTGELFF. CDR3 nucleotide sequence: TGTGCCAGCAACTTCAAACCAAACAGCTTATTGGGACAGGGCGACACCGGGGAGCTGTTTTTT.

Comment on this clonotype: Given a much more abundant clone one base away, this may be a read error. The rearrangement links TRBV7-2 to TRBJ2-5, with 8 positions matching TRBD2. Germline V CDR1 and CDR2: SGHTA, FQGNSA. J was trimmed by 2 bases and V by 0 bases; bases with no gene match: 11. The CDR3 is 18 amino acids. The CDR3, as DNA: TGTGCCAGCAGCTTAGCGCCGGGACTAGTGGGAGGGCAAGAGACCCAGTACTTC. Its protein is CASSLAPGLVGGQETQYF.